The 13 T cell receptor beta chains in this list originate from one sample, sequenced in a study of shared clonotypes between healthy human individuals. TCRdb's copy holds only in-frame clones and misses some; the assay was immunoSEQ multiplex PCR. This table has over a million clones, roughly 96% appearing once. The sample comprised naive CD4+ T cells sorted from blood. The subset: CD45RA+ positively selected. The receptor source for this set is a man aged 30-40 years in good health.

The count of this clone is one. The chain has TRBV15 and TRBJ2-3, with 7 bases that match TRBD1. This CDR3 is 15 amino acids long. Losses at the gene ends were 2 bases for V and 3 bases for J; bases not matched to a gene: 5. Germline lookup yields CDR1 LNHNV and CDR2 YYDKDF (reference sequence). This CDR3 reads CATSRIDRVTDTQYF. The CDR3 coding sequence is TGTGCCACCAGCAGAATTGACAGGGTAACAGATACGCAGTATTTT.

This chain uses TRBV9 with TRBJ2-7; TRBD2 agrees at 9 bases. The CDR3 sequence is 14 residues long. CDR1 is SGDLS and CDR2 is YYNGEE in the germline V gene. The V and J ends lost 3 bases and 5 bases, in that order; junction bases with no gene match: 6. Here the CDR3 reads CASSALAGHNEQYF. The DNA of the CDR3 is TGTGCCAGCAGCGCACTAGCGGGTCACAACGAGCAGTACTTC.

The rearrangement uses TRBV7-9 and TRBJ1-1, with TRBD1 as a possible D gene (5 bases). Trimming left V 1 base short and J 1 base short, with 7 bases between. Per the germline V gene, CDR1 is SEHNR and CDR2 is FQNEAQ (reference sequence). The length of the CDR3 is 14 residues. The CDR3 loop reads CASSLEGENTEAFF. The CDR3 DNA sequence: TGTGCCAGCAGCTTAGAAGGGGAGAACACTGAAGCTTTCTTT. The full variable domain, its missing parts supplied by reference TRBV7-9 and TRBJ1-1, is DTGVSQNPRHKITKRGQNVTFRCDPISEHNRLYWYRQTLGQGPEFLTYFQNEAQLEKSRLLSDRFSAERPKGSFSTLEIQRTEQGDSAMYLCASSLEGENTEAFFGQGTRLTVV.

The chain joins TRBV7-3 to TRBJ2-2; 7 bases map to TRBD1. This CDR3 is built from 13 residues. Trimming cost V 4 bases and J 6 bases; bases outside gene matches: 2. CDR1 and CDR2 (germline): SGHTA, FQGTGA. The CDR3 sequence is CASSSGQPGELFF. CDR3 nucleotide sequence: TGTGCCAGCAGCTCGGGACAGCCCGGGGAGCTGTTTTTT.

The chain recombines TRBV10-2 with TRBJ2-3; the match to TRBD1 covers 8 bases. J gave up 1 base and V 3 bases, and 9 bases lay outside the gene matches. Looked up from germline, CDR1 is WSHSY and CDR2 is SAAADI. The CDR3 consists of 17 residues. The CDR3 region is CASSDRATGAGTDTQYF. For the CDR3, the DNA is TGCGCCAGCAGTGATCGAGCGACAGGGGCGGGCACAGATACGCAGTATTTT.

The V call is TRBV7-9, the J call TRBJ2-1; 14 bases are shared with TRBD2. The V segment lost 3 bases and the J segment 6 bases; nucleotides outside the gene matches: 4. The CDR3 has 16 amino acids. Germline CDR1 SEHNR, CDR2 FQNEAQ (reference sequence). This CDR3 reads CASSFPGLAGVNEQFF. The CDR3 DNA is TGTGCCAGCAGCTTCCCGGGACTAGCGGGAGTCAATGAGCAGTTCTTC.

This chain connects TRBV6-1 to TRBJ1-5, with D perhaps TRBD1 (5 bases). This CDR3 is built from 19 residues. The germline gives CDR1 MNHNS, CDR2 SASEGT. The germline V and J ends were trimmed by 2 bases and 5 bases, with 25 bases remaining between them. The CDR3 coding sequence is TGTGCCAGCAGTGAAAAGGGACTTCCAGGTGGGTGGGGGTATCAGCCCCAGCATTTT. This translates into CASSEKGLPGGWGYQPQHF.

This CDR3 reads CATSSLGGLQYEQYF. The CDR3 nucleotides read TGTGCCACCTCGTCCCTAGGGGGCCTACAGTACGAGCAGTACTTC. This chain uses TRBV28 with TRBJ2-7, with 7 bases identical to TRBD1. This CDR3 comprises 15 residues. J was trimmed by 4 bases and V by 10 bases; bases with no gene match: 16. Germline assignment: CDR1 MDHEN and CDR2 SYDVKM.

The V and J genes are TRBV28 and TRBJ2-5; possible D gene TRBD1, 6 bases. The germline V gene encodes CDR1 MDHEN and CDR2 SYDVKM. This CDR3 region has 15 residues. Trimming pared 4 bases from V and 1 base from J, leaving 13 bases between. In DNA, the CDR3 is TGTGCCAGCAGTTCTGTTGGACAGACCCAAGAGACCCAGTACTTC. This translates into CASSSVGQTQETQYF. The full variable domain, rest sourced from reference TRBV28 and TRBJ2-5, is DVKVTQSSRYLVKRTGEKVFLECVQDMDHENMFWYRQDPGLGLRLIYFSYDVKMKEKGDIPEGYSVSREKKERFSLILESASTNQTSMYLCASSSVGQTQETQYFGPGTRLLVL.

V is TRBV27 and J is TRBJ2-1, with 8 positions matching TRBD1. CDR1 and CDR2 (germline): MNHEY, SMNVEV (reference sequence). The CDR3 is made up of 18 amino acids. J lost 2 bases, V lost 5 bases, and 14 bases had no gene match. CDR3 sequence reads: CASSQGRRRTGTYNEQFF. CDR3 nucleotide sequence: TGTGCCAGCAGTCAGGGACGGCGAAGGACAGGGACCTACAATGAGCAGTTCTTC.

The chain joins TRBV28 to TRBJ1-2; TRBD1 might be the D (5 bases). The CDR3 runs to 14 residues. Germline loops: CDR1 MDHEN, CDR2 SYDVKM. Trimming left V 3 bases short and J 1 base short, with 9 bases between. CDR3 in amino acids: CASSLVGGNYGYTF. CDR3 in DNA: TGTGCCAGCAGTTTGGTTGGGGGTAACTATGGCTACACCTTC.

This chain links TRBV19 with TRBJ2-1; 8 nucleotides align to TRBD1. V lost 3 bases to trimming and J lost 3 bases; unmatched junction nucleotides: 10. The length of the CDR3 is 17 residues. CDR1 is LNHDA and CDR2 is SQIVND in the germline V gene (reference sequence). Written as DNA, the CDR3 is TGTGCCAGTAGTATGCGGACGACAGGGGTAAGCTACAATGAGCAGTTCTTC. It codes for CASSMRTTGVSYNEQFF.

The rearrangement uses TRBV6-1 and TRBJ2-5; no firm D call. Germline CDR1 MNHNS, CDR2 SASEGT. This CDR3 comprises 15 residues. V lost 3 bases and J 0 bases, leaving 11 bases between the germline ends. The CDR3: CASSEGRKYQETQYF. The CDR3 nucleotides are TGTGCCAGCAGTGAGGGCAGGAAATACCAAGAGACCCAGTACTTC.